This TCR beta chain is from a study of cytomegalovirus exposure and HLA in healthy donors. The PCR employed 60 Vbeta primers together with 13 Jbeta primers. Method: immunoSEQ multiplex PCR; TCRdb's copy keeps in-frame clones and lacks some. This table has 130,000 to 150,000 clones, almost 85% appearing once. V was trimmed by 4 bases and J by 3 bases, leaving 14 bases between them. This CDR3 contains 14 residues. Germline CDR1 is SGHDT and CDR2 is YYEEEE. Study observations and caveats: While the bulk of TCR sequences proved rare, some public TCRs turned up in many donors.

This clone came up once. The antigen remains unidentified. Sample: PBMCs. The sequence was collected from a man aged 25-40 years in good health and CMV-seropositive. This chain uses TRBV5-6 with TRBJ2-7; a weak D match, TRBD1 (7 bases). CDR3 region: CASSAGQTFYEQYF. The CDR3 region has the DNA TGTGCCAGCAGCGCGGGACAGACCTTCTACGAGCAGTACTTC. The variable domain in full, completed from reference TRBV5-6 and TRBJ2-7, reads DAGVTQSPTHLIKTRGQQVTLRCSPKSGHDTVSWYQQALGQGPQFIFQYYEEEERQRGNFPDRFSGHQFPNYSSELNVNALLLGDSALYLCASSAGQTFYEQYFGPGTRLTVT.